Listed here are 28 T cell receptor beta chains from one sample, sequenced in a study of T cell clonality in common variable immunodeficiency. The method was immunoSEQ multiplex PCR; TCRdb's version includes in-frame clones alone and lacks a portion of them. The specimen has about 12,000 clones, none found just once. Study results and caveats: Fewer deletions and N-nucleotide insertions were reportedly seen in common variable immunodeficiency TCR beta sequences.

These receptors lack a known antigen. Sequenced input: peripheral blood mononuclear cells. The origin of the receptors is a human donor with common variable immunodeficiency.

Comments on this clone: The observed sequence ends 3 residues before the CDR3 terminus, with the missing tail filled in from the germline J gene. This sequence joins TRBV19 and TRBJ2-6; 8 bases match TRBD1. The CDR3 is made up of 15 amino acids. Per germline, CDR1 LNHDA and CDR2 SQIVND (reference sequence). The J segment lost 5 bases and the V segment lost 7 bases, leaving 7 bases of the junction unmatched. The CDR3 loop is CASTLDRDRANVLTF. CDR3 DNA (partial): TGTGCCAGTACCCTGGACAGGGATAGGGCCAACGTC.

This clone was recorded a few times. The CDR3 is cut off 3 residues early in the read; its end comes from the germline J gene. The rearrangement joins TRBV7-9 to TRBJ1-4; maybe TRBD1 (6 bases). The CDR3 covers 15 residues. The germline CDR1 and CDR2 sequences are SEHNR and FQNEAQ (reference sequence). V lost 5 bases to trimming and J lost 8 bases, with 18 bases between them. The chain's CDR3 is CASSPVEGVREKLFF. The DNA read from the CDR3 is TGTGCCAGCAGCCCCGTAGAGGGGGTTAGGGAAAAA. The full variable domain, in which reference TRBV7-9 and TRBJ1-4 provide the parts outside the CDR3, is DTGVSQNPRHKITKRGQNVTFRCDPISEHNRLYWYRQTLGQGPEFLTYFQNEAQLEKSRLLSDRFSAERPKGSFSTLEIQRTEQGDSAMYLCASSPVEGVREKLFFGSGTQLSVL.

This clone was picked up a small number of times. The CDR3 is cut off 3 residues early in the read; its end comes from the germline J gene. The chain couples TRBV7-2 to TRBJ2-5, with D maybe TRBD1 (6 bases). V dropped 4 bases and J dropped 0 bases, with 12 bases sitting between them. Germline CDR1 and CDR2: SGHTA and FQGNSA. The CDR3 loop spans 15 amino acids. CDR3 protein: CASSSHGTHQETQYF. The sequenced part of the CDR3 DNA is TGTGCCAGCAGCTCACACGGGACACACCAAGAGACC.

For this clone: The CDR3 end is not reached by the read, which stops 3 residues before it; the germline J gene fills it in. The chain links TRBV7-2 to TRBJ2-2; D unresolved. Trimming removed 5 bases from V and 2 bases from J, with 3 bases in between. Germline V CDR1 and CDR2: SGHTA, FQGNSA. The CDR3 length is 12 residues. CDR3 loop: CASSPNTGELFF. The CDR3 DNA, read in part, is TGTGCCAGCAGCCCAAACACCGGGGAG.

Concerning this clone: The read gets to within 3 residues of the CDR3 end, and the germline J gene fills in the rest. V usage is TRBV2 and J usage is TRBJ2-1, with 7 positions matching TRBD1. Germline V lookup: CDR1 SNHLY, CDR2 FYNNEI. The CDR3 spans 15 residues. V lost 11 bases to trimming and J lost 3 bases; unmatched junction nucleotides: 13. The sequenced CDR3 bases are TGTGCCGGACGTCGTTGGGACAGTGGCTACAATGAG. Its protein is CAGRRWDSGYNE. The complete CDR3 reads CAGRRWDSGYNEQFF.

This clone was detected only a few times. The CDR3 sequence is CASSSTGSGEQYF. The CDR3 bases that were read are TGTGCCAGCAGCTCCACAGGGTCGGGCGAG. This rearrangement joins TRBV6-2 or TRBV6-3 to TRBJ2-7, with D possibly matching TRBD1 (6 bases). With the read ending 3 residues before the CDR3 end, the germline J gene is used to fill in that end. The CDR3 spans 13 residues. V was clipped by 6 bases and J by 6 bases, with 15 bases between them. Per germline, CDR1 MNHEY and CDR2 SVGEGT.

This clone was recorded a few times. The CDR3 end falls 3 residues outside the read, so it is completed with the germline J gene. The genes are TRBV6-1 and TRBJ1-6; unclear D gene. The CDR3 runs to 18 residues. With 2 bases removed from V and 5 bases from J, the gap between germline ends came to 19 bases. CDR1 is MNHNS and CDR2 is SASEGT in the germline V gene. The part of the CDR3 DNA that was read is TGTGCCAGCAGTGAAAGGAGGAGGGCTTCCATCCATAATTCACCC. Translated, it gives CASSERRRASIHNSP. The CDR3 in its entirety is CASSERRRASIHNSPLHF.

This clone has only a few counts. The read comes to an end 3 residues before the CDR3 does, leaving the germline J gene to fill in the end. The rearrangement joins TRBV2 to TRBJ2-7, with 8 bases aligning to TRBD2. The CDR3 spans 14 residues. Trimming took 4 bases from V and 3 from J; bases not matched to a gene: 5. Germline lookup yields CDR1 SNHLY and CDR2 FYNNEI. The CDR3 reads CASSGSSGRYEQYF. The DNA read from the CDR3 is TGTGCCAGCAGTGGGTCTAGCGGGCGCTACGAG.

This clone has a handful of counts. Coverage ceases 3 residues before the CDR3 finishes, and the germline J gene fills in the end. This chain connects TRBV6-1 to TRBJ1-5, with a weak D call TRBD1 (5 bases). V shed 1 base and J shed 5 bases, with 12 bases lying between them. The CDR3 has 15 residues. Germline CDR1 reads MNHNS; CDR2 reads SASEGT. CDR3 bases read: TGTGCCAGCAGTGAAGTCCCTAGGGACTATCAGCCC. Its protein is CASSEVPRDYQP. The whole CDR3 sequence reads CASSEVPRDYQPQHF.

CDR3 in amino acids: CASKASTGEQFF. CDR3 DNA, as far as it was read: TGTGCCAGTAAGGCTAGCACGGGTGAG. The chain has TRBV19 and TRBJ2-1; TRBD2 might be the D (5 bases). The sequenced fragment ends 3 residues before the CDR3 boundary, so the rest is inferred from the germline J gene. Trimming removed 7 bases from V and 9 bases from J, with 13 bases in between. This CDR3 contains 12 residues. The germline V gene has CDR1 LNHDA and CDR2 SQIVND (reference sequence).

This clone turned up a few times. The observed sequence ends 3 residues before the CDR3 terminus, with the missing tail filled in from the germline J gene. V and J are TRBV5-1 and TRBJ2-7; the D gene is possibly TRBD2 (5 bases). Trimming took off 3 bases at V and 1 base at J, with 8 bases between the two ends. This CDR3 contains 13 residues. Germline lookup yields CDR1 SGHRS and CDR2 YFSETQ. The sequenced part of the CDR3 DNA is TGCGCCAGCAGCTATCGGGGTTCCTACGAG. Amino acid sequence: CASSYRGSYE. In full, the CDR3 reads CASSYRGSYEQYF.

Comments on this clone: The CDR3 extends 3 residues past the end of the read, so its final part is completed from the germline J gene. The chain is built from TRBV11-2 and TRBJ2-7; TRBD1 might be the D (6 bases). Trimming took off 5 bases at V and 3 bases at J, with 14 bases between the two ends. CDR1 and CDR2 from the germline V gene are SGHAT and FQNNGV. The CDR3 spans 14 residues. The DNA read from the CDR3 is TGTGCCAGCAGCCCTCAGACAGGCCTCTACGAG. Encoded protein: CASSPQTGLYE. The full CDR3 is CASSPQTGLYEQYF.

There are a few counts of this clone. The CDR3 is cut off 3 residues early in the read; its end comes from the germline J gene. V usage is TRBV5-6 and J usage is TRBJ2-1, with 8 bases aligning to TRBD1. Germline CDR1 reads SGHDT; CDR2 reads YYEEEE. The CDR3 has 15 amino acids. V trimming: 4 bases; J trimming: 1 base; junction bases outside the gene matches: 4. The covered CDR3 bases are TGTGCCAGCAGCCGCGGACAGGGATCCTACAATGAG. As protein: CASSRGQGSYNE. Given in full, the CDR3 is CASSRGQGSYNEQFF.

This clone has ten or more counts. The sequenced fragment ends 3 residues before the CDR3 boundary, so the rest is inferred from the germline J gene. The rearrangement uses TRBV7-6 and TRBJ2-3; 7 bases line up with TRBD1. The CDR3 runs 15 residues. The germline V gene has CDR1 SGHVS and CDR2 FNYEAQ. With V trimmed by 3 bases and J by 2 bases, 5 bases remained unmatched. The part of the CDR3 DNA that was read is TGTGCCAGCAGCTTGATGACAGGGATCACAGATACG. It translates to CASSLMTGITDT. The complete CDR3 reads CASSLMTGITDTQYF.

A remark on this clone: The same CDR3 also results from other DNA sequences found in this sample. CDR3 DNA, as far as it was read: TGTGCCAGTAGTCCCGGACAGGTCTATGGTGAAAAA. Amino acid sequence: CASSPGQVYGEK. The CDR3, in full, reads CASSPGQVYGEKLFF. V gene TRBV19 combines with J gene TRBJ1-4, with TRBD1 matching 7 bases. The CDR3 is cut off 3 residues early in the read; its end comes from the germline J gene. The CDR3 is 15 amino acids. V lost 5 bases to trimming and J lost 7 bases; unmatched junction nucleotides: 10. The germline V gene has CDR1 LNHDA and CDR2 SQIVND (reference sequence).

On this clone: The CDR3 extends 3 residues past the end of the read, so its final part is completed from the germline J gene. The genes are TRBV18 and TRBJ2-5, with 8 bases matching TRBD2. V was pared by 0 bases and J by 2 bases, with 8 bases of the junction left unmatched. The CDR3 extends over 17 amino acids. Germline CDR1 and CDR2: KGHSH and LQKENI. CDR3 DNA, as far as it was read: TGTGCCAGCTCACCACCGGAGCGGGGGCTGGGACAAGAGACC. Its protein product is CASSPPERGLGQET. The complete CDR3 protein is CASSPPERGLGQETQYF.

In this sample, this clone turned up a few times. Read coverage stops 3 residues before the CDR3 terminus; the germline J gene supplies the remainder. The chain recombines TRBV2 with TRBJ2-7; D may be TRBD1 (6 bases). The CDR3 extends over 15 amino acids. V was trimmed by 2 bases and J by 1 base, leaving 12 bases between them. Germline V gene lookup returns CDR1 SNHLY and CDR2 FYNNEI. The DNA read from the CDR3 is TGTGCCAGCAGTGAATTGGGGGCGCGGTCCTACGAG. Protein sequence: CASSELGARSYE. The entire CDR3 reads CASSELGARSYEQYF.

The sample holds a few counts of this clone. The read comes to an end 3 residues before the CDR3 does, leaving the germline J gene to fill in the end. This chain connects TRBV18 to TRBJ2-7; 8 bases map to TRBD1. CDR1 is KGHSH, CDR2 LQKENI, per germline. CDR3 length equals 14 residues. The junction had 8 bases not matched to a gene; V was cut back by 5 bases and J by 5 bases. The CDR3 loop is CASSSLDRDHEQYF. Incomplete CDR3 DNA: TGTGCCAGCTCATCCTTGGACAGGGACCACGAG.

The CDR3 region is CASSSHTYTGGQYF. Partial CDR3 DNA: TGTGCCAGCAGCTCACACACTTACACAGGGGGT. The chain combines TRBV7-9 with TRBJ2-4, with 8 bases lining up with TRBD1. The read terminates 3 residues ahead of where the CDR3 ends, so the germline J gene completes it. The germline CDR1 and CDR2 sequences are SEHNR and FQNEAQ (reference sequence). The CDR3 consists of 14 residues.

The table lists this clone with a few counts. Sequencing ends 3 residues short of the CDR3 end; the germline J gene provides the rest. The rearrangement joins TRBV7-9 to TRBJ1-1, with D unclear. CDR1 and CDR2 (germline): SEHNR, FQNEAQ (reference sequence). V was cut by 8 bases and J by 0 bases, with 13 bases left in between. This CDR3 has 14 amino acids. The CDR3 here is CASDKVGVNTEAFF. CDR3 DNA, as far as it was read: TGTGCCAGCGACAAGGTAGGAGTGAACACTGAA.

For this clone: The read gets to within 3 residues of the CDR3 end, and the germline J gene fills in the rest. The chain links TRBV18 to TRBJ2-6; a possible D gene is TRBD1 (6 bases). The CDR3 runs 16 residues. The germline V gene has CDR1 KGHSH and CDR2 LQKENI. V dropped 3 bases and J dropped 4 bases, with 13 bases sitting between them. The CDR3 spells CASSPGANLGANVLTF. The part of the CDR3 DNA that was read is TGTGCCAGCTCACCGGGGGCCAACCTCGGGGCCAACGTC.

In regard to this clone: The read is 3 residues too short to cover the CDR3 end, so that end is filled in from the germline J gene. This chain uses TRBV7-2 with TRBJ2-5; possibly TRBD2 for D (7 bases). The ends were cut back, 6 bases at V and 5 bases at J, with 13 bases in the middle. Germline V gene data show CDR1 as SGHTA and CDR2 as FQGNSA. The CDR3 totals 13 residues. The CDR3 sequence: CASSRGAWETQYF. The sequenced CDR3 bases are TGTGCCAGCAGTCGGGGGGCGTGGGAGACC.

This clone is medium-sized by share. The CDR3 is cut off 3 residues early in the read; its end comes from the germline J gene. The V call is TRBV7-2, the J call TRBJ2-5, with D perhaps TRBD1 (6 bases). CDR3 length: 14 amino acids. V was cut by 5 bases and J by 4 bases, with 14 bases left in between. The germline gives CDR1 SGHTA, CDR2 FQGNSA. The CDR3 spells CASSQRGLRETQYF. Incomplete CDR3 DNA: TGTGCCAGCAGCCAAAGGGGGTTGAGAGAGACC.

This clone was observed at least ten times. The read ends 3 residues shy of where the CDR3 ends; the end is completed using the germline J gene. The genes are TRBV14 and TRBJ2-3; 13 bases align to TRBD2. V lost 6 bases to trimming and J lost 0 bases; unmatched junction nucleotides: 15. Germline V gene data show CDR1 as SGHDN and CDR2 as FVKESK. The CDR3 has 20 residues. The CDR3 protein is CASRPGTSGAKGFSTDTQYF. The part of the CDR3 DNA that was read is TGTGCCAGCAGGCCCGGGACTAGCGGGGCGAAAGGATTTAGCACAGATACG.

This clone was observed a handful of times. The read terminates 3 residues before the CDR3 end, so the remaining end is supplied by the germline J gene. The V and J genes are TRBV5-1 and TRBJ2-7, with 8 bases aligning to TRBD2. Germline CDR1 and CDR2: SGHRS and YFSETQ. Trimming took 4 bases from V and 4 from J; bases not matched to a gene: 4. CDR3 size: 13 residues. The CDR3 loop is CASSREGHYEQYF. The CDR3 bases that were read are TGCGCCAGCAGCCGGGAGGGACATTACGAG. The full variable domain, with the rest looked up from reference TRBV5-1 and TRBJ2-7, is KAGVTQTPRYLIKTRGQQVTLSCSPISGHRSVSWYQQTPGQGLQFLFEYFSETQRNKGNFPGRFSGRQFSNSRSEMNVSTLELGDSALYLCASSREGHYEQYFGPGTRLTVT.

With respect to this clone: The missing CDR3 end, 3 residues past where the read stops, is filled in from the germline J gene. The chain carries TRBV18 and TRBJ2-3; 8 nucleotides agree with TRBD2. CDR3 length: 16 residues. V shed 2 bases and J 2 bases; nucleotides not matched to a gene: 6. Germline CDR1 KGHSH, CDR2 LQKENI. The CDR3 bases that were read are TGTGCCAGCTCACCAAACGGGGGGGCTAACACAGATACG. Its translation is CASSPNGGANTDT. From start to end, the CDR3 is CASSPNGGANTDTQYF.

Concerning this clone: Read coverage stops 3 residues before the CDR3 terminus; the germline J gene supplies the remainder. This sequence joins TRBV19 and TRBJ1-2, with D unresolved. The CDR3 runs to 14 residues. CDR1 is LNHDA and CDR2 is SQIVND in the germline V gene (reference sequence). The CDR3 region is CASSITPPQAGYTF. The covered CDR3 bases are TGTGCCAGTAGTATAACCCCTCCGCAGGCGGGC.

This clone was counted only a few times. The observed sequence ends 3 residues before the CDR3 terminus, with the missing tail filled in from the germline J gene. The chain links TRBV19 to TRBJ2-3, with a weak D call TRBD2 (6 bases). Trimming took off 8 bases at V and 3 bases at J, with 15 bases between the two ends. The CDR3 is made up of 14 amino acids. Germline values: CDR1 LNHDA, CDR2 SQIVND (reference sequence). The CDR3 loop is CASGFISGTDTQYF. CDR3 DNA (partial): TGTGCCAGTGGCTTTATTAGCGGAACAGATACG.